This T cell receptor (beta chain) derives from a study of chemoradiotherapy in HPV16-positive cancers. Study background: Functional T-cell assays on a couple of HPV16-positive patients' cells defined candidate HPV-specific clones and common TCR motifs. Findings of the study overall: Candidate HPV-specific clones and E7-related TCR motifs grew in tumor during treatment. HPV-responsive T-cell expansion during chemoradiotherapy was linked to improved recurrence-free survival in HPV16-positive patients.

Details on this clone: What it binds is not known.

CDR3 length: 15 residues. V gave up 0 bases and J gave up 1 base, with 9 bases separating them. CDR1 MGHRA and CDR2 YSYEKL come from the germline V gene. Here immunoSEQ multiplex PCR was the method, and the copy in TCRdb shows in-frame clones only, minus some. The table has more than 15,000 clones, roughly 79% seen once. Samples were taken several times over chemoradiotherapy. The source is a human donor with HPV-associated anogenital cancer. V gene TRBV4-1 combines with J gene TRBJ1-1; no reliable D call. The sample here was taken from a patient who underwent chemoradiotherapy. This chain's CDR3 is CASSQDPWGNTEAFF. CDR3 sequence (DNA): TGCGCCAGCAGCCAAGATCCGTGGGGGAACACTGAAGCTTTCTTT.